This T cell receptor beta chain stems from a study of shared clonotypes between healthy human individuals. A note on this clone: Other DNA sequences within the sample encode an identical CDR3.

Naive CD8 cells lacked CD45RO, underwent positive selection for CCR7 and left out terminally differentiated effector memory CD45RA+ cells. Sequencing used immunoSEQ multiplex PCR; TCRdb keeps in-frame clones, though not all of them. This table holds millions of clones, about 92% found once. The TCR sequence derives from a young man in good health. Some clones in this sample may be carry-over from other donors' samples. The sequenced sample consisted of naive CD8+ T cells from PBMCs.

CDR3 residues: CASSLLAGGPGETQYF. The CDR3 bases are TGTGCCAGCAGCTTACTGGCGGGAGGGCCGGGAGAGACCCAGTACTTC. The chain employs TRBV7-9 and TRBJ2-5; 9 bases are shared with TRBD2. The CDR3 has 16 residues. After removal of 2 bases from V and 4 bases from J, the junction contained 8 bases not matched to a gene. The germline gives CDR1 SEHNR, CDR2 FQNEAQ (reference sequence).